This is a list of T cell receptor beta chains from one sample in a study of T cell repertoires in cytomegalovirus infection. One entry per CDR3 protein, called by TCRdb with MiXCR from the reads. The data contain some 390,000 distinct CDR3 sequences, approximately 18% of them singletons. Sequenced: PBMCs. The receptor source for this set is a human donor in good health (CMV status not recorded). Some clones in this sample may be carry-over from other donors' samples. Both conserved end residues are part of each CDR3. The D gene is left open where the match is weak. Rows may omit the clone size; those that give it use once, few, many or a size class.

-	few	TRBV12-3/TRBV12-4	TRBJ2-1	CASRSHPNEQFF	TGTGCCAGCAGATCCCACCCGAATGAGCAGTTCTTC
TRBD2	-	TRBV4-2	TRBJ2-7	CASSQEAPGLGDYEQYF	TGTGCCAGCAGCCAGGAAGCCCCGGGACTAGGGGACTACGAGCAGTACTTC
TRBD1	-	TRBV10-3	TRBJ1-2	CAISDGQGAYGYTF	TGTGCCATCAGTGACGGCCAGGGGGCCTATGGCTACACCTTC
-	-	TRBV7-9	TRBJ2-7	CASSFTSSYEQYF	TGTGCCAGCAGTTTTACCTCCTCCTACGAGCAGTACTTC
-	once	TRBV12-3/TRBV12-4	TRBJ2-7	CASSFGSGWSYEQYF	TGTGCCAGCAGTTTTGGGTCAGGGTGGTCCTACGAGCAGTACTTC
-	few	TRBV12-3/TRBV12-4	TRBJ1-1	CASGRWGTEAFF	TGTGCCAGCGGGAGGTGGGGCACTGAAGCTTTCTTT
TRBD2	-	TRBV6-2/TRBV6-3	TRBJ2-5	CASSTSGEASATQYF	TGTGCCAGCAGTACCAGCGGGGAGGCTTCCGCGACCCAGTACTTC
-	many	TRBV7-6	TRBJ1-1	CASSWGGTEAFF	TGTGCCAGCAGCTGGGGGGGTACTGAAGCTTTCTTT
TRBD1	-	TRBV7-2	TRBJ2-1	CASSSLLDRLKQFF	TGTGCCAGCAGCTCCTTACTGGACAGGCTTAAGCAGTTCTTC
-	few	TRBV20-1	TRBJ1-4	CSALTATNEKLFF	TGCAGTGCCCTCACCGCAACTAATGAAAAACTGTTTTTT
-	many	TRBV7-2	TRBJ2-7	CASSLEGRTRRQYF	TGTGCCAGCAGTTTGGAGGGGAGGACGAGACGACAGTACTTC
-	many	TRBV7-8	TRBJ2-5	CASSRDRTQRKTQYF	TGTGCCAGCAGCCGAGACAGAACCCAGCGAAAGACCCAGTACTTC
-	few	TRBV12-3/TRBV12-4	TRBJ2-1	CASTPGPYNEQFF	TGTGCCAGCACACCGGGCCCATACAATGAGCAGTTCTTC
TRBD2	-	TRBV6-1	TRBJ2-7	CASSDPLGREGANKQYF	TGTGCCAGCAGTGACCCCTTAGGGCGGGAGGGCGCCAACAAGCAGTACTTC
-	few	TRBV6-8	TRBJ1-6	CASSSRDTNSPLHF	TGTGCCAGCAGCAGCCGGGACACCAATTCACCCCTCCACTTT
-	-	TRBV12-3/TRBV12-4	TRBJ1-6	CASGDTTSSPLHF	TGTGCCAGCGGGGACACTACGTCCTCACCCCTCCACTTT
-	many	TRBV7-2	TRBJ1-5	CASSLGQSNQPQHF	TGTGCCAGCAGCTTAGGACAGAGCAATCAGCCCCAGCATTTT